Included here is one TCR beta chain sequence, with context. The antigen remains unidentified. Here immunoSEQ multiplex PCR was the method, and the copy in TCRdb shows in-frame clones only, minus some. The sample holds 150,000 to 200,000 clones, 85% to 90% seen once. This sample was included in a study of T cell responses to AZD1222 COVID-19 vaccine. General observations from the study: There were vaccine-associated CD4 TCRs across spike, dominant at 160-218 and 743-854. Only a handful of AZD1222 recipients, more than five in all, had baseline seropositivity. There were mostly white British donors and more females than males, and clonal diversity was possibly underestimated. Unmutated regions of variants are reportedly targeted by nearly half of spike-specific TCRs.

Trimming removed 5 bases at V and 3 bases at J, with 12 bases between. The CDR3 loop spans 13 amino acids. CDR1 is SGHNT and CDR2 is YYREEE in the germline V gene (reference sequence). The TCR was taken from an adult who received the MenACWY meningococcal vaccine as a control. The sequenced sample was peripheral blood, obtained 28 days after the second dose of the MenACWY control vaccine. This sequence joins TRBV5-4 and TRBJ2-7; the D gene is possibly TRBD2 (5 bases). DNA of the CDR3: TGTGCCAGCAGTGAGGGAACGATCTACGAGCAGTACTTC. This encodes CASSEGTIYEQYF.